This passage covers 7 T cell receptor beta chains from one sample sequenced in a study of T-cell reconstitution after alpha-beta-depleted transplantation in children. TCRbeta library preparation incorporated unique molecular identifiers. MiXCR, run by TCRdb on the PCR reads, gives a single entry per CDR3 protein. The sample comprises about 160,000 distinct CDR3 sequences, roughly 11% of which are singletons, and less than 15% rests with the top ten. The sequencing here drew on PBMCs, taken before TCRalphabeta/CD19-depleted stem cell transplant. Receptors originate from a boy between 2 and 15 years old with acute myeloid leukemia, due to receive a stem cell transplant.

The chain couples TRBV5-1 to TRBJ2-1; no definite D call. Germline V gives CDR1 SGHRS, CDR2 YFSETQ. V was trimmed by 2 bases and J by 6 bases, leaving 15 bases between them. The CDR3 is made up of 15 amino acids. CDR3 nucleotides: TGCGCCAGCAGCTTTATTTGGGATACGAGCAATGAGCAGTTCTTC. This sequence encodes CASSFIWDTSNEQFF. Combining the CDR3 with reference TRBV5-1 and TRBJ2-1 gives the whole variable domain KAGVTQTPRYLIKTRGQQVTLSCSPISGHRSVSWYQQTPGQGLQFLFEYFSETQRNKGNFPGRFSGRQFSNSRSEMNVSTLELGDSALYLCASSFIWDTSNEQFFGPGTRLTVL.

As for this clonotype: A read error is possible here, since a much larger clone lies one base away. V and J are TRBV4-1 and TRBJ2-5, with 7 bases that match TRBD1. In germline, CDR1 is MGHRA, CDR2 YSYEKL. The CDR3 runs 15 residues. V lost 10 bases to trimming and J lost 2 bases; unmatched junction nucleotides: 13. CDR3 sequence reads: CANDKGDSFQETQYF. The CDR3 bases are TGCGCCAACGATAAGGGGGACAGCTTTCAAGAGACCCAGTACTTC.

This clonotype has ten or more counts. The chain is built from TRBV7-9 and TRBJ2-2; 7 positions match TRBD1. Germline values: CDR1 SEHNR, CDR2 FQNEAQ (reference sequence). The trim removed 7 bases at V and 4 bases at J, leaving 24 bases unmatched. This CDR3 comprises 20 residues. Written as DNA, the CDR3 is TGTGCCAGCAACACGCGTAATAGCAAACCGGGACAGTCCCGCACCGGGGAGCTGTTTTTT. It is translated as CASNTRNSKPGQSRTGELFF.

In its sample, this clonotype was seen many times. The chain carries TRBV3-1 and TRBJ1-2; D perhaps matches TRBD1 (5 bases). V was clipped by 5 bases and J by 2 bases, with 18 bases between them. The CDR3 covers 16 residues. Germline V gene data show CDR1 as LGHDT and CDR2 as YNNKEL (reference sequence). CDR3 sequence reads: CASSFSPLGLNYGYTF. The CDR3 coding sequence is TGTGCCAGCAGCTTTAGTCCGCTGGGGCTCAACTATGGCTACACCTTC.

The table lists this clonotype with many counts. The gene calls are TRBV10-3 and TRBJ1-5; 12 bases align to TRBD1. The CDR3 has 16 residues. Trimming cost V 10 bases and J 1 base; bases outside gene matches: 8. Looked up from germline, CDR1 is ENHRY and CDR2 is SYGVKD. The CDR3 DNA reads TGTGCCACCGCCGGGACAGGGGGCGAGAGCAATCAGCCCCAGCATTTT. Its protein product is CATAGTGGESNQPQHF.

Many counts were recorded for this clonotype. J is TRBJ2-7 and V is TRBV7-9; 10 bases are shared with TRBD1. The CDR3 length is 13 residues. Germline V gene lookup returns CDR1 SEHNR and CDR2 FQNEAQ (reference sequence). V lost 4 bases to trimming and J lost 6 bases; unmatched junction nucleotides: 3. The CDR3 sequence: CASSSGQGTEQYF. Written as DNA, the CDR3 is TGTGCCAGCAGCTCGGGACAGGGGACCGAGCAGTACTTC.

There are many counts of this clonotype. The chain joins TRBV12-3 or TRBV12-4 to TRBJ2-5, with D possibly called TRBD1 or TRBD2 (5 bases each). Trimming stripped 3 bases from V and 7 bases from J, with 33 bases between. This CDR3 region has 20 residues. The chain's CDR3 is CASSFGAGRQPMGDPRTQYF. As DNA, the CDR3 is TGTGCCAGCAGTTTTGGGGCCGGCAGGCAGCCTATGGGAGACCCCCGGACCCAGTACTTC.